A selection of T cell receptor beta chains follows, all from one sample in a study of T cell responses to AZD1222 COVID-19 vaccine. Sequencing was performed with immunoSEQ multiplex PCR; in TCRdb, only in-frame clones are kept and a portion is missing. The profile shows 100,000 to 130,000 clones, roughly 90% of them singletons. The sample here was peripheral blood, taken 28 days after the second AZD1222 dose. Receptors were obtained from an adult who received the AZD1222 COVID-19 vaccine. Each CDR3 is given with its conserved first and last residue.

V gene	J gene	CDR3 protein
TRBV4-1	TRBJ1-1	CASSQGDRDREKAFF
TRBV11-2	TRBJ2-7	CASSLEQSGVSSYEQYF
TRBV14	TRBJ1-3	CASSQVRGISGNTIYF
TRBV11-2	TRBJ2-3	CASSQGGDTQYF
TRBV29-1	TRBJ2-7	CSVGASGTSENPAPYEQYF
TRBV5-6	TRBJ2-3	CASSLRLGGDTQYF
TRBV27	TRBJ2-1	CASSLRRAGLVSHNEQFF
TRBV7-3	TRBJ2-3	CASSFKEGTQYF
TRBV4-3	TRBJ2-2	CASSQDDRENGELFF
TRBV3-1/TRBV3-2	TRBJ2-1	CASSQRDGYNEQFF
TRBV3-1/TRBV3-2	TRBJ2-3	CASSQDLRGGQDTQYF
TRBV19	TRBJ2-7	CASSIYRGEQYF
TRBV27	TRBJ2-3	CASSFGVPRGVSDTQYF
TRBV7-9	TRBJ2-2	CASSRKRPNETFTGELFF